This record covers a single T cell receptor (beta chain). It has no known antigen specificity. No base quality information exists; no much larger clone differs at one position. Collaborating institutions collected whole blood in K2EDTA tubes following their own protocols. Collaborator samples were shipped for TCRbeta analysis as frozen whole blood, isolated PBMCs, or DNA extracted from either sample type. TCRbeta CDR3 regions were amplified from genomic DNA using the immunoSEQ Assay, a bias-controlled multiplex PCR. The source study handled its data this way. The number of nucleated cells in each sample was estimated from the amplification of reference gene primers within the assay. To quantify the absolute abundance of each unique TCRbeta CDR3 rearrangement, sequence reads were collapsed and filtered. For each sample, productive Simpson clonality was calculated as the square root of Simpson's diversity index over productive rearrangements. In its TCRdb copy, this immuneACCESS table keeps in-frame sequences only and misses some clones. Where compared with another copy, unresolved V genes explain less than half of these, and the others have no known cause. The V and J calls and the clone size are those of that table, but D and trimming were determined from the DNA. The sample profile shows 100,000 to 150,000 clones; roughly three quarters of them were found once. Of the sample, 37% falls within the top ten clones.

The germline V gene yields SGHTA for CDR1 and FQGNSA for CDR2. V is reduced by 3 bases and J by 4 bases, leaving a spacing of 7 bases between them. The CDR3 covers 12 residues, taking in both the cysteine and the phenylalanine. The kept DNA is CDR3 alone, 36 bases in frame from the first base. These data originate in a study of blood T cell repertoires in COVID-19 (TCRdb year 2020). The study in broad terms: Samples from collaborators originated in the United States, Italy and Spain and spanned both the acute and convalescent phases of COVID-19. Samples came from the ongoing ImmuneRACE study (first 160 participants) plus 1,254 subjects from 6 global collaborators. The sample metadata nearly always contained a de-identified subject ID, COVID-19 status, age in years and sex. Where available, HLA class I and class II types were taken from metadata supplied by the sample provider and were not determined by assay-based typing. The repertoires were made available in a free public database intended to serve as a resource for research on the immune response to SARS-CoV-2. The material from the prospective study consisted of cDNA or gDNA derived from T cells, B-cell-depleted T cells, or PBMCs. Subjects who had been exposed to COVID-19, were actively infected with it, or had recovered from it provided the deeply sampled blood TCRbeta repertoires that made up the dataset.

Overall study results and their limits: How much clinical and demographic metadata was included differed by source and by participant, and the metadata was provided uncurated.

In this chain, TRBV7-2 is recombined with TRBJ2-7; confidence is insufficient to name the D gene. The TCR was taken from a man in his forties or fifties with active or convalescent COVID-19. Sequences were obtained from peripheral blood. Here the CDR3 is given as CASSFSIYEQYF. The DNA sequence follows: TGTGCCAGCAGCTTTTCAATTTACGAGCAGTACTTC.